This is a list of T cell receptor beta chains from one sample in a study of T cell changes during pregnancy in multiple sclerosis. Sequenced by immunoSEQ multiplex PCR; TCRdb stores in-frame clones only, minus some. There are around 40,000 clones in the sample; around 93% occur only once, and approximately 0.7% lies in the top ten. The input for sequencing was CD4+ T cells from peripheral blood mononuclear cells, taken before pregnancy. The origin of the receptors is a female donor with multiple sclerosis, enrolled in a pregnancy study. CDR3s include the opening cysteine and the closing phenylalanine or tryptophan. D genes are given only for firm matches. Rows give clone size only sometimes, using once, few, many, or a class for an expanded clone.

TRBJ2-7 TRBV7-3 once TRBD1 CASSLWGQGSEQYF TGTGCCAGCAGCTTATGGGGACAGGGGAGCGAGCAGTACTTC
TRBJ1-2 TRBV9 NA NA CASSVVEASPYGYTF TGTGCCAGCAGCGTAGTAGAGGCTTCACCATATGGCTACACCTTC
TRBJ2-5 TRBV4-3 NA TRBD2 CASSRSGLGGETQYF TGCGCCAGCAGCAGATCGGGACTAGGTGGCGAGACCCAGTACTTC
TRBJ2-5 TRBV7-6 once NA CASSSGLSETQYF TGTGCCAGCAGCTCGGGACTTTCGGAGACCCAGTACTTC
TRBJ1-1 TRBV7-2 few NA CASSLDRRNTEAFF TGTGCCAGCAGCTTAGACAGGAGGAACACTGAAGCTTTCTTT
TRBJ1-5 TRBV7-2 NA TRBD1 CASRSQGSNQPQHF TGTGCCAGCAGATCACAGGGGAGCAATCAGCCCCAGCATTTT
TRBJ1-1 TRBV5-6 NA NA CASSLTGPNTEAFF TGTGCCAGCAGCCTGACAGGACCGAACACTGAAGCTTTCTTT
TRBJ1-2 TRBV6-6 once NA CASLQGHTSYGYTF TGTGCCAGCCTCCAGGGGCACACGTCCTATGGCTACACCTTC
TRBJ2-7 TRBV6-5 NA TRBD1 CASSSPGQGIDEQYF TGTGCCAGCAGCTCCCCCGGACAGGGTATCGACGAGCAGTACTTC
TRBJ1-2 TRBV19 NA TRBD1 CASSLNTGELYGYTF TGTGCCAGTAGTTTGAATACAGGGGAGCTCTATGGCTACACCTTC
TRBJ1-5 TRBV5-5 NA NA CASSLIGGMGSNQPQHF TGTGCCAGCAGCTTGATCGGCGGGATGGGTAGCAATCAGCCCCAGCATTTT
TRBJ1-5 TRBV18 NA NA CASSLGTKDQPQHF TGTGCCAGCTCACTTGGGACAAAAGATCAGCCCCAGCATTTT
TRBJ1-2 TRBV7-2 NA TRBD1 CASSLGQGLGYGYTF TGTGCCAGCAGCTTAGGACAGGGTTTGGGATATGGCTACACCTTC
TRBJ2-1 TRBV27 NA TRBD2 CASTLSLGTSGGIGEQFF TGTGCCAGCACCTTGTCCCTCGGGACTAGCGGGGGGATCGGTGAGCAGTTCTTC
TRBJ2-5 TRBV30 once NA CAWSQVEETQYF TGTGCCTGGAGTCAAGTCGAGGAGACCCAGTACTTC
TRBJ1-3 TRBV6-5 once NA CASSTTGSSGNTIYF TGTGCCAGCAGCACGACAGGTAGCTCTGGAAACACCATATATTTT
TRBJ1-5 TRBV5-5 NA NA CASSLDSYSNQPQHF TGTGCCAGCAGCTTGGACAGTTATAGCAATCAGCCCCAGCATTTT
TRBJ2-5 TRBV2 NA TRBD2 CASSYPGGQETQYF TGTGCCAGCAGTTATCCGGGGGGCCAAGAGACCCAGTACTTC
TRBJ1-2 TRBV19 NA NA CASSIVPGANYGYTF TGTGCCAGTAGTATAGTTCCCGGAGCTAACTATGGCTACACCTTC
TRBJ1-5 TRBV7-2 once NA CASSLDRDQPQHF TGTGCCAGCAGCCTCGACAGAGATCAGCCCCAGCATTTT
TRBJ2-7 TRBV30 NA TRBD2 CAWSVSGGEQYF TGTGCCTGGAGTGTATCGGGAGGGGAGCAGTACTTC
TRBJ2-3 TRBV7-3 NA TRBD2 CASSGGASTDTQYF TGTGCCAGCTCCGGGGGGGCTAGCACAGATACGCAGTATTTT